This T cell receptor (beta chain) was obtained from a study of response to subunit inactivated influenza vaccine. MiXCR was run by TCRdb on the RT-PCR reads, yielding one entry per CDR3 protein. The data contain 750,000 to 850,000 distinct CDR3 sequences, around 18% of them singletons. General study findings and limits: Authors suggested each seasonal influenza vaccination recruits few new T cells.

This clonotype was counted between two and nine times. Antigen: not known. This TCR was recovered from a man aged 50-59 years who received an inactivated influenza vaccine. Source: PBMCs from blood, taken roughly 5 days after vaccination.

As DNA, the CDR3 is TGCAGCGACGACAGGGAAACCCTCCCCGGGGCCAACGTCCTGACTTTC. It encodes CSDDRETLPGANVLTF. The chain recombines TRBV29-1 with TRBJ2-6, with 7 bases identical to TRBD1. The CDR3 is made up of 16 amino acids. Germline values: CDR1 SQVTM, CDR2 ANQGSEA. The trim removed 7 bases at V and 4 bases at J, leaving 13 bases unmatched.